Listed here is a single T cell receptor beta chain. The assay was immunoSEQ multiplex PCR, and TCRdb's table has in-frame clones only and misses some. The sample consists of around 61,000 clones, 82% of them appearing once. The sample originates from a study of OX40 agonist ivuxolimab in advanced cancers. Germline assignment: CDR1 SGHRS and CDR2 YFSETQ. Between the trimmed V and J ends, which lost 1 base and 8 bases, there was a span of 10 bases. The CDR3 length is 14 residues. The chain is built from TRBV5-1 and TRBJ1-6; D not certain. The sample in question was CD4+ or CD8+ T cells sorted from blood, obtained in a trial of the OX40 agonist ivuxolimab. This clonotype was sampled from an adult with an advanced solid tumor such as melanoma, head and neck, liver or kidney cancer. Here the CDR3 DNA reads TGCGCCAGCAGCTTGAGTCACAAGGATTCACCCCTCCACTTT. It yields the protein CASSLSHKDSPLHF.